This TCR beta chain came from a study of identical twins. General observations from the study: It was out-of-frame TCR alpha sharing in monozygotic twins that models underestimated. Part of the zero-insertion signal could reflect confounding by invariant MAIT and iNKT cells.

Deletions cut 5 bases from V and 1 base from J, with 17 bases between. CDR3 length: 16 residues. Germline values: CDR1 SGHKS, CDR2 YYEKEE (reference sequence). A note on this clonotype: Its antigen is undetermined.

With template switching, a universal primer site was added, and the cDNA carried unique molecular identifiers. Via MiXCR, TCRdb re-called the 5' RACE reads, giving one row per CDR3 protein. The sample includes 600,000 to 700,000 distinct CDR3 sequences, 21% of them seen just once. These data are also associated with another study on T cells expressing NK-cell markers. This second study says: Seropositivity for HCMV was found in seven of the eight sequenced donors, with one seronegative.

Sequenced: PBMCs. The origin of this receptor is a young woman in good health. V is TRBV5-5 and J is TRBJ2-3; D perhaps matches TRBD1 (6 bases). The CDR3 sequence: CASRFPGTSRTDTQYF. In DNA form, the CDR3 reads TGTGCCAGCAGATTCCCTGGGACAAGTCGCACAGATACGCAGTATTTT.